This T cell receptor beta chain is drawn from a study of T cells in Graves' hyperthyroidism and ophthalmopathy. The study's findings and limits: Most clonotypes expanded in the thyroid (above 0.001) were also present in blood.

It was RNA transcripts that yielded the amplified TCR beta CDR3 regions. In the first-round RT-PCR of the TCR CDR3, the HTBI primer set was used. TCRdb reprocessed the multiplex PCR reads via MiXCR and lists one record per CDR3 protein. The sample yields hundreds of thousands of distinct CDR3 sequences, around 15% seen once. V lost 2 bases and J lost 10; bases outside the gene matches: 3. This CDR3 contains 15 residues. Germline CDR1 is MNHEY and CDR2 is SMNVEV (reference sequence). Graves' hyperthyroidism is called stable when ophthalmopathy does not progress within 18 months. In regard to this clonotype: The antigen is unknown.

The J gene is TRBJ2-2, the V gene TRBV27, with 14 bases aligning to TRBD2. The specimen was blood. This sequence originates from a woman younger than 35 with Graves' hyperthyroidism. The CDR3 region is CASSLGTSGREELFF. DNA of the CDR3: TGTGCCAGCAGTTTAGGGACTAGCGGGAGAGAGGAGCTGTTTTTT.